This passage covers 28 T cell receptor beta chains from one sample sequenced in a study of blood T cell repertoires in COVID-19. Here immunoSEQ multiplex PCR was the method, and the copy in TCRdb shows in-frame clones only, minus some. The sample shows 190,000 or so clones, more than 75% of them seen only once. The source material was PBMCs or T cells enriched from blood (not recorded which). The origin of the receptors is a woman aged 25 to 39 who had recovered from COVID-19.

The genes are TRBV30 and TRBJ2-3; D is uncertain. V gave up 3 bases and J gave up 5 bases, with 12 bases separating them. Germline values: CDR1 GTSNPN, CDR2 SVGIG (reference sequence). This CDR3 is 13 amino acids long. In DNA form, the CDR3 reads TGTGCCTGGAGGCTAAGCCCCGGAGATACGCAGTATTTT. Translated, it gives CAWRLSPGDTQYF. Combining the CDR3 with reference TRBV30 and TRBJ2-3 gives the whole variable domain SQTIHQWPATLVQPVGSPLSLECTVEGTSNPNLYWYRQAAGRGLQLLFYSVGIGQISSEVPQNLSASRPQDRQFILSSKKLLLSDSGFYLCAWRLSPGDTQYFGPGTRLTVL.

V is TRBV29-1 and J is TRBJ2-5, with TRBD2 as a possible D gene (6 bases). Trimming left V 4 bases short and J 8 bases short, with 11 bases between. The CDR3 is 11 amino acids. The germline gives CDR1 SQVTM, CDR2 ANQGSEA. DNA for the CDR3: TGCAGCGTTGGATTGCGGGGTACCCAGTACTTC. Encoded protein: CSVGLRGTQYF.

This chain uses TRBV21-1 with TRBJ1-3. TRBV21-1 represents a pseudogene. The CDR3 is made up of 15 amino acids. The CDR3 is CASSKVAAWRNTIYF. The CDR3 DNA reads as TGTGCCAGCAGCAAAGTTGCAGCGTGGAGAAACACCATATATTTT.

This clone showed up just once. The chain combines TRBV23-1 with TRBJ1-5; no firm D call. TRBV23-1 counts as an open reading frame of uncertain function. Trimming shortened V by 1 base and J by 4 bases, and 8 bases separated the two germline ends. The CDR3 contains 14 residues. The CDR3 region has the DNA TGCGCCAGCAGTCAATGGTCGAGGAATCAGCCCCAGCATTTT. Amino acids: CASSQWSRNQPQHF.

This chain uses TRBV20-1 with TRBJ2-7, with a tentative D call TRBD2 (5 bases). Trimming took 3 bases from V and 3 from J, leaving 9 bases between them. Looked up from germline, CDR1 is DFQATT and CDR2 is SNEGSKA (reference sequence). This CDR3 has 12 amino acids. The DNA for the CDR3 is TGCAGTGCTAGTAGGGAGAACTACGAGCAGTACTTC. Amino acids: CSASRENYEQYF.

The chain carries TRBV2 and TRBJ1-5; tentatively, D is TRBD1 (5 bases). CDR1 SNHLY and CDR2 FYNNEI come from the germline V gene. Trimming removed 1 base from V and 3 bases from J, with 7 bases in between. The CDR3 runs 14 residues. The CDR3 nucleotides read TGTGCCAGCAGTGAAGTCAGGGTCAATCAGCCCCAGCATTTT. Amino acids: CASSEVRVNQPQHF.

The chain links TRBV13 to TRBJ1-2; TRBD1 aligns across 7 bases. Germline CDR1 reads PRHDT; CDR2 reads FYEKMQ (reference sequence). Trimming took 5 bases from V and 4 from J; bases not matched to a gene: 16. This CDR3 is 17 amino acids long. The CDR3 DNA sequence: TGTGCCAGCAGCCCCCGAAGGCGACAGGGTGGGAGCTATGGCTACACCTTC. It translates to CASSPRRRQGGSYGYTF.

The chain has TRBV19 and TRBJ1-5, with a weak D call TRBD1 (5 bases). The CDR3 length is 15 residues. Germline V gene lookup returns CDR1 LNHDA and CDR2 SQIVND (reference sequence). V was trimmed by 5 bases and J by 5 bases, leaving 16 bases between them. This CDR3 is CASSGSQGIDQPQHF. The CDR3, as DNA: TGTGCCAGTAGTGGATCTCAGGGAATTGATCAGCCCCAGCATTTT.

The CDR3 sequence: CASSLGQGLKMSYEQYF. The CDR3 DNA sequence: TGCGCCAGCAGCTTGGGACAGGGCCTTAAGATGAGCTACGAGCAGTACTTC. The chain combines TRBV5-1 with TRBJ2-7; the match to TRBD1 covers 7 bases. With 0 bases clipped from V and 3 bases from J, the junction kept 12 bases outside the gene matches. The CDR3 contains 17 residues. Germline assignment: CDR1 SGHRS and CDR2 YFSETQ.

The genes are TRBV11-2 and TRBJ1-1; no clear D. Germline CDR1 is SGHAT and CDR2 is FQNNGV. Between the trimmed V and J ends, which lost 8 bases and 2 bases, there was a span of 12 bases. The CDR3 extends over 13 amino acids. The CDR3 is CASGKRENTEAFF. CDR3 nucleotides: TGTGCCAGCGGGAAACGGGAAAACACTGAAGCTTTCTTT.

The V call is TRBV10-1, the J call TRBJ2-5; 9 positions agree with TRBD1. The CDR3 loop spans 15 amino acids. CDR1 and CDR2 from the germline V gene are WNHNN and SYGVQD (reference sequence). V lost 6 bases and J lost 4; bases outside the gene matches: 9. For the CDR3, the DNA is TGCGCCAGCAGCGCCTGGACAGGGGAGGGAGAGACCCAGTACTTC. This gives the protein CASSAWTGEGETQYF.

This clone was detected once. The rearrangement links TRBV13 to TRBJ2-7; 9 bases line up with TRBD1. This CDR3 spans 15 amino acids. V shed 5 bases, J shed 7 bases, and the junction held 12 bases outside the gene matches. Germline CDR1 and CDR2: PRHDT and FYEKMQ (reference sequence). The CDR3 reads CASSGRDRESREQYF. CDR3 in DNA: TGTGCCAGCAGCGGCCGGGACAGGGAATCTCGGGAGCAGTACTTC.

CDR3: CASSVTFSLRGSTDTQYF. In DNA form, the CDR3 reads TGTGCCAGCAGTGTAACCTTTTCTTTAAGGGGAAGCACAGATACGCAGTATTTT. This chain joins TRBV28 and TRBJ2-3; D might be TRBD1 (5 bases). V lost 5 bases and J 0 bases, leaving 21 bases between the germline ends. CDR1 is MDHEN and CDR2 is SYDVKM in the germline V gene. This CDR3 contains 18 residues.

The chain has TRBV28 and TRBJ1-2; D is possibly TRBD1 (6 bases). V lost 4 bases to trimming and J lost 4 bases, with 22 bases between them. This CDR3 comprises 17 residues. Germline CDR1 MDHEN, CDR2 SYDVKM. The CDR3 region is CASSSSDSLTKLYGYTF. In DNA form, the CDR3 reads TGTGCCAGCAGTTCCTCGGACAGTCTTACAAAGCTCTATGGCTACACCTTC.

This chain links TRBV2 with TRBJ2-1; 10 bases are a match to TRBD1. CDR1 is SNHLY and CDR2 is FYNNEI in the germline V gene. This CDR3 contains 16 residues. The J segment lost 4 bases and the V segment lost 7 bases, leaving 10 bases of the junction unmatched. CDR3 residues: CASKTDRGIRYNEQFF. The CDR3 DNA reads as TGTGCCAGCAAGACGGACAGGGGGATTCGGTACAATGAGCAGTTCTTC.

The gene calls are TRBV29-1 and TRBJ1-2; 7 bases match TRBD1. Germline trimming cut 3 bases from V and 7 bases from J; bases unmatched to any gene: 11. The CDR3 totals 14 residues. Germline V gene data show CDR1 as SQVTM and CDR2 as ANQGSEA. CDR3 in DNA: TGCAGCGTTGATTCCCCACCCGGGACAGCTGGCTACACCTTC. It encodes CSVDSPPGTAGYTF. Using reference TRBV29-1 and TRBJ1-2 for the parts outside the CDR3, the full variable domain is SAVISQKPSRDICQRGTSLTIQCQVDSQVTMMFWYRQQPGQSLTLIATANQGSEATYESGFVIDKFPISRPNLTFSTLTVSNMSPEDSSIYLCSVDSPPGTAGYTFGSGTRLTVV.

This clone has a single count. This chain connects TRBV5-1 to TRBJ2-7, with 9 bases that match TRBD2. Germline V lookup: CDR1 SGHRS, CDR2 YFSETQ. CDR3 length: 15 residues. V lost 3 bases, J lost 3 bases, and 7 bases stayed unmatched. The CDR3 sequence: CASSSASGTGYEQYF. In DNA, the CDR3 is TGCGCCAGCAGCTCAGCTAGCGGGACGGGCTACGAGCAGTACTTC.

The rearrangement joins TRBV29-1 to TRBJ1-5; 9 nucleotides align to TRBD1. Germline V gene sequence: CDR1 SQVTM, CDR2 ANQGSEA. V lost 4 bases, J lost 3 bases, and 1 base stayed unmatched. The CDR3 length is 13 residues. The CDR3 here is CSVAQGANQPQHF. DNA of the CDR3: TGCAGCGTTGCACAGGGGGCCAATCAGCCCCAGCATTTT.

V is TRBV2 and J is TRBJ2-2; 8 nucleotides align to TRBD2. There are 14 residues in the CDR3. Germline V gene sequence: CDR1 SNHLY, CDR2 FYNNEI. V gave up 8 bases and J gave up 2 bases; unmatched junction bases: 4. CDR3 region: CASVAGPNTGELFF. The CDR3 bases are TGTGCCAGCGTAGCGGGACCTAACACCGGGGAGCTGTTTTTT.

This chain joins TRBV29-1 and TRBJ2-5, with D tentatively TRBD2 (6 bases). The CDR3 sequence is 12 residues long. Germline loops: CDR1 SQVTM, CDR2 ANQGSEA. Trimming removed 3 bases from V and 3 bases from J, with 8 bases in between. DNA for the CDR3: TGCAGCGTTGAGACGGGGGAAGAGACCCAGTACTTC. Protein sequence: CSVETGEETQYF. Looking up the rest from reference TRBV29-1 and TRBJ2-5 gives the full variable domain: SAVISQKPSRDICQRGTSLTIQCQVDSQVTMMFWYRQQPGQSLTLIATANQGSEATYESGFVIDKFPISRPNLTFSTLTVSNMSPEDSSIYLCSVETGEETQYFGPGTRLLVL.

Only a few counts were recorded for this clone. V gene TRBV11-2 combines with J gene TRBJ2-7; a weak D match, TRBD1 (5 bases). Germline loops: CDR1 SGHAT, CDR2 FQNNGV. The CDR3 contains 14 residues. V lost 1 base to trimming and J lost 3 bases, with 10 bases between them. CDR3 in amino acids: CASSLGGRDYEQYF. The CDR3 bases are TGTGCCAGCAGCTTAGGTGGCAGGGACTACGAGCAGTACTTC. The full variable domain, rest sourced from reference TRBV11-2 and TRBJ2-7, is EAGVAQSPRYKIIEKRQSVAFWCNPISGHATLYWYQQILGQGPKLLIQFQNNGVVDDSQLPKDRFSAERLKGVDSTLKIQPAKLEDSAVYLCASSLGGRDYEQYFGPGTRLTVT.

The chain carries TRBV6-1 and TRBJ2-2; 7 bases match TRBD2. The J segment lost 6 bases and the V segment lost 3 bases, leaving 7 bases of the junction unmatched. There are 15 residues in the CDR3. Germline CDR1 MNHNS, CDR2 SASEGT. CDR3 sequence (DNA): TGTGCCAGCAGTGAGTATAGGCGGGAGCCCGGGGAGCTGTTTTTT. This translates into CASSEYRREPGELFF.

CDR3 sequence: CASSIWRRGLLNQPQHF. The CDR3 DNA reads TGTGCCAGCAGCATTTGGAGGAGGGGGCTACTTAATCAGCCCCAGCATTTT. The rearrangement joins TRBV28 to TRBJ1-5; TRBD1 aligns across 7 bases. Germline CDR1 and CDR2: MDHEN and SYDVKM. The CDR3 covers 17 residues. J was trimmed by 4 bases and V by 6 bases; bases with no gene match: 15.

This chain uses TRBV7-9 with TRBJ1-1; D is unresolved. Germline V gives CDR1 SEHNR, CDR2 FQNEAQ (reference sequence). Trimming removed 5 bases from V and 4 bases from J, with 11 bases in between. The CDR3 has 13 amino acids. CDR3 sequence: CASSPYVVTEAFF. The CDR3 nucleotides read TGTGCCAGCAGCCCTTATGTAGTCACTGAAGCTTTCTTT.

V usage is TRBV10-3 and J usage is TRBJ2-4, with 15 bases that match TRBD2. The CDR3 spans 19 residues. Trimming cost V 4 bases and J 1 base; bases outside gene matches: 8. CDR1 is ENHRY, CDR2 SYGVKD, per germline. The CDR3 DNA sequence: TGTGCCATCAGTGCGGGACTAGCGGGAGGCGGTGAGGCCAAAAACATTCAGTACTTC. It specifies CAISAGLAGGGEAKNIQYF.

V usage is TRBV10-2 and J usage is TRBJ1-2; TRBD1 agrees at 7 bases. This CDR3 has 12 amino acids. J was trimmed by 8 bases and V by 3 bases; bases with no gene match: 3. Germline CDR1 is WSHSY and CDR2 is SAAADI. Written as DNA, the CDR3 is TGCGCCAGCAGTGACCAGGGGGGCGGCTACACCTTC. Protein product: CASSDQGGGYTF.

This clone occurred a few times. The CDR3 region has the DNA TGTGCCAGCAGTTCCCCCCAGGGAGGCTATGGCTACACCTTC. As protein: CASSSPQGGYGYTF. The rearrangement uses TRBV28 and TRBJ1-2, with D tentatively TRBD1 (5 bases). The CDR3 loop spans 14 amino acids. V lost 4 bases, J lost 4 bases, and 13 bases lay in between. Looked up from germline, CDR1 is MDHEN and CDR2 is SYDVKM.

V usage is TRBV19 and J usage is TRBJ2-1; 11 bases map to TRBD2. The germline gives CDR1 LNHDA, CDR2 SQIVND (reference sequence). V gave up 1 base and J gave up 4 bases; unmatched junction bases: 3. This CDR3 comprises 16 residues. CDR3 amino acids: CASSIGLAGPYNEQFF. CDR3 nucleotides: TGTGCCAGTAGTATAGGACTAGCGGGACCGTACAATGAGCAGTTCTTC. Variable domain in full (rest from reference TRBV19 and TRBJ2-1): DGGITQSPKYLFRKEGQNVTLSCEQNLNHDAMYWYRQDPGQGLRLIYYSQIVNDFQKGDIAEGYSVSREKKESFPLTVTSAQKNPTAFYLCASSIGLAGPYNEQFFGPGTRLTVL.